The 6 T cell receptor beta chains below come from one sample, sequenced in a study of blood T cell repertoires in COVID-19. Here immunoSEQ multiplex PCR was the method, and the copy in TCRdb shows in-frame clones only, minus some. The profile shows around 120,000 clones, about 83% of them singletons. Material for sequencing was peripheral blood. The source is a man between 40 and 49 years old with active or convalescent COVID-19.

The V and J genes are TRBV3-1 (or the pseudogene TRBV3-2) and TRBJ2-7; no clear D. The CDR3 covers 13 residues. From germline, CDR1 is LGHDT and CDR2 YNNKEL (reference sequence). The germline V and J ends were trimmed by 8 bases and 4 bases, with 15 bases remaining between them. The CDR3, as DNA: TGTGCCAGCTTCCAGGAATGGCAGTACGAGCAGTACTTC. It specifies CASFQEWQYEQYF.

This chain joins TRBV6-5 and TRBJ2-1; D gene ambiguous. Germline values: CDR1 MNHEY, CDR2 SVGAGI. The CDR3 extends over 15 amino acids. V shed 0 bases and J shed 8 bases, with 14 bases lying between them. The CDR3 DNA is TGTGCCAGCAGTTACTCGGCCAATCGGGTGTATGAGCAGTTCTTC. Translation gives CASSYSANRVYEQFF.

The rearrangement links TRBV5-1 to TRBJ1-1; tentative D call: TRBD1 (6 bases). CDR3 length equals 16 residues. Trimming removed 3 bases at V and 1 base at J, with 16 bases between. The V gene's germline CDR1 is SGHRS and CDR2 YFSETQ. CDR3 in amino acids: CASSSRSGTQNTEAFF. The CDR3 region has the DNA TGCGCCAGCAGCTCCAGATCCGGGACACAGAACACTGAAGCTTTCTTT.

The chain uses TRBV7-2 and TRBJ1-1; a possible D gene is TRBD1 (5 bases). The CDR3 is 13 residues long. The germline CDR1 and CDR2 sequences are SGHTA and FQGNSA. Trimming took off 11 bases at V and 4 bases at J, with 17 bases between the two ends. The CDR3 reads CAGTRGEPTEAFF. In nucleotides, the CDR3 is TGTGCCGGCACACGGGGGGAACCCACTGAAGCTTTCTTT. The full variable domain, in which reference TRBV7-2 and TRBJ1-1 provide the parts outside the CDR3, is GAGVSQSPSNKVTEKGKDVELRCDPISGHTALYWYRQSLGQGLEFLIYFQGNSAPDKSGLPSDRFSAERTGGSVSTLTIQRTQQEDSAVYLCAGTRGEPTEAFFGQGTRLTVV.

This rearrangement joins TRBV20-1 to TRBJ1-2; D is uncertain. There are 10 residues in the CDR3. CDR1 DFQATT and CDR2 SNEGSKA come from the germline V gene (reference sequence). V lost 1 base to trimming and J lost 6 bases, with 3 bases between them. The DNA for the CDR3 is TGCAGTGCTAGAGCCAATGGCTACACCTTC. Residues: CSARANGYTF.

The chain employs TRBV3-1 (or the pseudogene TRBV3-2) and TRBJ1-2; 11 nucleotides match TRBD1. Germline V CDR1 and CDR2: LGHDT, YNNKEL (reference sequence). With V trimmed by 3 bases and J by 7 bases, 4 bases remained unmatched. This CDR3 has 14 residues. CDR3 protein: CASSQRTGGSGYTF. CDR3 nucleotides: TGTGCCAGCAGCCAGCGGACAGGGGGCTCTGGCTACACCTTC.